This T cell receptor beta chain was found in a study of graft-versus-host responses after intestinal transplantation. Overall study context: Anti-thymocyte globulin induction was given to all recipients, followed by tacrolimus and steroids for approximately three years. Study-wide results and limits: There was an association between peak levels of circulating GvH clones and early post-transplant HvG declines. GvH clones were identified in recipient marrow, with some first appearing in ileum or blood.

Measured with immunoSEQ multiplex PCR; TCRdb has only the in-frame clones, and not every one. The top ten clones hold 6.7% of a sample with roughly 70,000 clones, 80% to 95% of them seen once. Bone marrow aspirates were taken post-transplant, from the posterior iliac crest or another site. With respect to this clone: The antigen remains unidentified.

Sequencing was performed on bone marrow, taken approximately 700 days after intestinal transplantation. The origin of this receptor is a human patient who received an intestinal transplant, so some T cells may come from the graft donor.

The CDR3 is CASSRSLLRLDGYTF. The DNA of the CDR3 is TGTGCCAGCAGCCGATCCTTGCTAAGGTTGGATGGCTACACCTTC. This rearrangement joins TRBV13 to TRBJ1-2; D remains unclear. The CDR3 length is 15 residues. The germline CDR1 and CDR2 sequences are PRHDT and FYEKMQ (reference sequence). The V and J ends lost 5 bases and 6 bases respectively, with 19 bases between them.